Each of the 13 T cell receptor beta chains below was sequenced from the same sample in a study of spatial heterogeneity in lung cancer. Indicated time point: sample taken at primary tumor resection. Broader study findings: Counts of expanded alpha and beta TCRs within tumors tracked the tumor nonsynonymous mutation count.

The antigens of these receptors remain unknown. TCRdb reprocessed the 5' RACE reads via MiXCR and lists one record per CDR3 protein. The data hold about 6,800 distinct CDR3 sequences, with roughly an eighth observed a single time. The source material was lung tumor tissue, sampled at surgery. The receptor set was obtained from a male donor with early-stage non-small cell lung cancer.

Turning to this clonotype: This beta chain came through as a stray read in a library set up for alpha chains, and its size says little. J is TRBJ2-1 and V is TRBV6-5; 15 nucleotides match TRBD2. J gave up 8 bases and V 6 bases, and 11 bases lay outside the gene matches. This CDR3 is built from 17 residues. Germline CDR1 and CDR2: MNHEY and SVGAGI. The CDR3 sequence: CASSRPPRTSGRDEQFF. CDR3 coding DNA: TGTGCCAGCAGCCGTCCTCCACGGACTAGCGGGAGGGATGAGCAGTTCTTC.

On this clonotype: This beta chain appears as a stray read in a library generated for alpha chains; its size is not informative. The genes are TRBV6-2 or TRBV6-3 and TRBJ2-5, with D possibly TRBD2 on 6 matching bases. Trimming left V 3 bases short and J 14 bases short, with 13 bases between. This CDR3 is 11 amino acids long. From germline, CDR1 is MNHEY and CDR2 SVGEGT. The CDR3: CASSYLEGLYF. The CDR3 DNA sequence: TGTGCCAGCAGTTATTTGGAGGGTTTATACTTC.

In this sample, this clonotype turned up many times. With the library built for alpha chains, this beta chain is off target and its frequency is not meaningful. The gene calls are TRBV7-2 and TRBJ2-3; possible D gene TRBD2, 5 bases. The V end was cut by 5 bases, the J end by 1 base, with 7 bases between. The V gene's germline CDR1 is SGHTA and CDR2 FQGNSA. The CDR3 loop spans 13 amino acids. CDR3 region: CASSHSGTDTQYF. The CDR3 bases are TGTGCCAGCAGCCATAGCGGCACAGATACGCAGTATTTT.

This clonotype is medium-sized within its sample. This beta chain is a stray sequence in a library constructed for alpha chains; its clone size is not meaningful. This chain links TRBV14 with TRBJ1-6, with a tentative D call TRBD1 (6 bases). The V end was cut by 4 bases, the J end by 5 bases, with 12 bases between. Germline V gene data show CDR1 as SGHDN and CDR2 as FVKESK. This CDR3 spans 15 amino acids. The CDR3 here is CASSLRQAHNSPLHF. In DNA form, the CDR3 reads TGTGCCAGCAGCCTAAGACAGGCCCATAATTCACCCCTCCACTTT.

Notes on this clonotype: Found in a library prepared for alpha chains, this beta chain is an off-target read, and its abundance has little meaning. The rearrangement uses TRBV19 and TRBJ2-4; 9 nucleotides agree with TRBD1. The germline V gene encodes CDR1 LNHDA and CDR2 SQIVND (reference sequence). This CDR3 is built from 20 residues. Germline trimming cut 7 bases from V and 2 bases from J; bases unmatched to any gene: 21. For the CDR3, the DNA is TGTGCCAGTACCAACCGGCGGGGACAGGGTGAGCCATTAACCAAAAACATTCAGTACTTC. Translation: CASTNRRGQGEPLTKNIQYF.

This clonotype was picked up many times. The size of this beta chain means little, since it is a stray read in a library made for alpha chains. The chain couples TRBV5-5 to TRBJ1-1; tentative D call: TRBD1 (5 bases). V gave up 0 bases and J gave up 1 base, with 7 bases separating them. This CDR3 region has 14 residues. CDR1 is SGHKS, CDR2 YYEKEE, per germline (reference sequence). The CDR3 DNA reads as TGTGCCAGCAGCTTGGGACAGTGGAACACTGAAGCTTTCTTT. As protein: CASSLGQWNTEAFF.

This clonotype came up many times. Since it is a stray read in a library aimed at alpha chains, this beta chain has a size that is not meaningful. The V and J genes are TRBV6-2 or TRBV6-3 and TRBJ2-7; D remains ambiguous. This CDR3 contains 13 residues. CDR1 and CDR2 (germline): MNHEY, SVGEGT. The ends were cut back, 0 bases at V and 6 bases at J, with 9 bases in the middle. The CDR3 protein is CASSYSGISEQYF. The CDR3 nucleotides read TGTGCCAGCAGTTACTCAGGGATTTCCGAGCAGTACTTC.

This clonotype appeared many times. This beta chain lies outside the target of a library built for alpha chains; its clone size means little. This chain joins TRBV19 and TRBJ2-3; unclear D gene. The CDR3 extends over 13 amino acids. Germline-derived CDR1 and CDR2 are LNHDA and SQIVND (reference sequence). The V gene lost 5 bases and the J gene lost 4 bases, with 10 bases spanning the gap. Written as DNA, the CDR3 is TGTGCCAGTAGTTGGGTCCGGGCAGATACGCAGTATTTT. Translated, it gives CASSWVRADTQYF.

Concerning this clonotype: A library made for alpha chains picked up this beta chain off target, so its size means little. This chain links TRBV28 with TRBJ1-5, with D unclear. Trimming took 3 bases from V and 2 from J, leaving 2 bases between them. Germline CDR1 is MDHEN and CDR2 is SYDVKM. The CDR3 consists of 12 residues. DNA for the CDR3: TGTGCCAGCAGTTTGGGCAATCAGCCCCAGCATTTT. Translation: CASSLGNQPQHF.

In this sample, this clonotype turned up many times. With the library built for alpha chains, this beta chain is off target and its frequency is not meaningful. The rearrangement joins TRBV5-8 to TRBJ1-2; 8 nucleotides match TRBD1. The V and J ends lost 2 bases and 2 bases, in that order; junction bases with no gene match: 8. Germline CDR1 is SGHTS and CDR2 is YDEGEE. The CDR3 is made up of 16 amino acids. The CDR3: CASSFSRGQGNYGYTF. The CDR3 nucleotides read TGTGCCAGCAGCTTCTCACGTGGACAGGGCAACTATGGCTACACCTTC.

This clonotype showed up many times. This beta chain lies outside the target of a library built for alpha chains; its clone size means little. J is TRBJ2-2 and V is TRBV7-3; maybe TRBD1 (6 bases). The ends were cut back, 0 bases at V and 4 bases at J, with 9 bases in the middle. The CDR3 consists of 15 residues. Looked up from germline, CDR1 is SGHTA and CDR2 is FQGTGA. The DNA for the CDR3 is TGTGCCAGCAGCTTAACTAGCAGGGGCACCGGGGAGCTGTTTTTT. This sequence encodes CASSLTSRGTGELFF.

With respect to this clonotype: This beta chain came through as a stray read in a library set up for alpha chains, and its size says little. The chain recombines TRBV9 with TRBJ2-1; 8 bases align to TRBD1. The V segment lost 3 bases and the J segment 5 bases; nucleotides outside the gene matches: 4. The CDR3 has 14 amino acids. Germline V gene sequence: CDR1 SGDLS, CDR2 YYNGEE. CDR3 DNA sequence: TGTGCCAGCAGCGGGACAGGGATCGACAATGAGCAGTTCTTC. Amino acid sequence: CASSGTGIDNEQFF.

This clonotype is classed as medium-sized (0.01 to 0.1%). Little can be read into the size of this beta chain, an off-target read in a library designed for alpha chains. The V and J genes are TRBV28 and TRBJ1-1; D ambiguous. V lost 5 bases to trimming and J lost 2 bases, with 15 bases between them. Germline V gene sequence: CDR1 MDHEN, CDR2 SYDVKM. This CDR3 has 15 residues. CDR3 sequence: CASSPPVAQNTEAFF. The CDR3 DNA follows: TGTGCCAGCAGTCCACCTGTGGCACAAAACACTGAAGCTTTCTTT.